Presented here are 12 T cell receptor beta chains from one specimen sequenced in a study of blood T cell repertoires in COVID-19. The method was immunoSEQ multiplex PCR; TCRdb's version includes in-frame clones alone and lacks a portion of them. The profile covers some 380,000 clones, with approximately 89% appearing a single time and approximately 1.2% taken by the ten largest. The sample taken for sequencing was PBMCs or T cells enriched from blood (not recorded which). The receptors were gathered from a young man who had recovered from COVID-19.

The J gene is TRBJ2-7, the V gene TRBV6-2 or TRBV6-3; D is possibly TRBD1 (6 bases). The germline CDR1 and CDR2 sequences are MNHEY and SVGEGT. Trimming took 4 bases from V and 6 from J, leaving 10 bases between them. The CDR3 sequence is 12 residues long. CDR3 loop: CASSWQGREQYF. CDR3 DNA: TGTGCCAGCAGTTGGCAGGGGCGCGAGCAGTACTTC.

The chain carries TRBV6-5 and TRBJ1-5; possible D gene TRBD1, 5 bases. The CDR3 runs 15 residues. The V and J ends lost 6 bases and 2 bases respectively, with 14 bases between them. Looked up from germline, CDR1 is MNHEY and CDR2 is SVGAGI. CDR3 loop: CASRPDSFGNQPQHF. The CDR3 region has the DNA TGTGCCAGCAGACCCGACAGCTTTGGCAATCAGCCCCAGCATTTT.

The chain has TRBV24-1 and TRBJ2-3; TRBD1 aligns across 9 bases. CDR1 is KGHDR and CDR2 is SFDVKD in the germline V gene. The CDR3 covers 15 residues. J lost 4 bases, V lost 9 bases, and 10 bases had no gene match. The CDR3 reads CATSWGQGPADTQYF. The DNA for the CDR3 is TGTGCCACCTCCTGGGGACAGGGTCCCGCAGATACGCAGTATTTT.

This CDR3 reads CASSPRQGATGEQFF. CDR3 coding DNA: TGTGCCAGCTCACCACGGCAGGGGGCTACGGGTGAGCAGTTCTTC. The chain links TRBV18 to TRBJ2-1, with 8 bases lining up with TRBD1. The CDR3 length is 15 residues. CDR1 is KGHSH and CDR2 is LQKENI in the germline V gene. Germline trimming cut 1 base from V and 9 bases from J; bases unmatched to any gene: 8. Together with reference TRBV18 and TRBJ2-1, the CDR3 gives the full variable domain: NAGVMQNPRHLVRRRGQEARLRCSPMKGHSHVYWYRQLPEEGLKFMVYLQKENIIDESGMPKERFSAEFPKEGPSILRIQQVVRGDSAAYFCASSPRQGATGEQFFGPGTRLTVL.

The V call is TRBV19, the J call TRBJ1-5; D might be TRBD1 (6 bases). The V and J ends lost 3 bases and 0 bases respectively, with 15 bases between them. This CDR3 is 17 amino acids long. Germline lookup yields CDR1 LNHDA and CDR2 SQIVND (reference sequence). This CDR3 is CASSMGAGSYSNQPQHF. The CDR3 nucleotides are TGTGCCAGTAGTATGGGGGCAGGGAGTTATAGCAATCAGCCCCAGCATTTT.

This chain links TRBV7-9 with TRBJ1-3; 12 positions agree with TRBD1. CDR1 and CDR2 from the germline V gene are SEHNR and FQNEAQ (reference sequence). The CDR3 length is 17 residues. Unmatched junction bases numbered 9, after V lost 5 bases and J lost 4 bases. CDR3 bases: TGTGCCAGCAGCAACTCTGGGACAGGGGGCGCGGGAAACACCATATATTTT. Translating it yields CASSNSGTGGAGNTIYF. The full variable domain, in which reference TRBV7-9 and TRBJ1-3 provide the parts outside the CDR3, is DTGVSQNPRHKITKRGQNVTFRCDPISEHNRLYWYRQTLGQGPEFLTYFQNEAQLEKSRLLSDRFSAERPKGSFSTLEIQRTEQGDSAMYLCASSNSGTGGAGNTIYFGEGSWLTVV.

This chain links TRBV7-5 with TRBJ2-1; the table gives TRBD2 as D, unverified against the DNA. TRBV7-5 is a pseudogene. The CDR3 runs 11 residues. The CDR3 nucleotides are TGTGCCAGAACTCCGTGCGGTGAGCAGTTCTTC. This encodes CARTPCGEQFF.

The chain recombines TRBV6-5 with TRBJ1-3; 9 positions agree with TRBD1. This CDR3 has 14 residues. J was trimmed by 4 bases and V by 5 bases; bases with no gene match: 3. The germline V gene encodes CDR1 MNHEY and CDR2 SVGAGI. The CDR3 DNA follows: TGTGCCAGCAGTCCGGGGACAGGGGGAAACACCATATATTTT. Protein: CASSPGTGGNTIYF.

The rearrangement joins TRBV10-3 to TRBJ1-6; D ambiguous. V was trimmed by 6 bases and J by 6 bases, leaving 15 bases between them. This CDR3 is built from 15 residues. CDR1 is ENHRY, CDR2 SYGVKD, per germline. The CDR3: CAISPSQVANSPLHF. The CDR3 nucleotides read TGTGCCATCAGCCCGTCCCAGGTTGCTAATTCACCCCTCCACTTT.

This clone was seen a single time. V is TRBV30 and J is TRBJ2-1; D remains ambiguous. V lost 2 bases, J lost 4 bases, and 12 bases lay in between. The CDR3 loop spans 14 amino acids. Germline V gene data show CDR1 as GTSNPN and CDR2 as SVGIG (reference sequence). This CDR3 is CAWSTNTVYNEQFF. CDR3 sequence (DNA): TGTGCCTGGAGTACAAACACCGTGTACAATGAGCAGTTCTTC.

The table lists this clone with many counts. The V and J genes are TRBV6-5 and TRBJ1-2; TRBD1 matches at 7 bases. Germline V gene data show CDR1 as MNHEY and CDR2 as SVGAGI. There are 14 residues in the CDR3. Germline trimming cut 6 bases from V and 1 base from J; bases unmatched to any gene: 5. The CDR3 region has the DNA TGTGCCAGCAGCCTGACAGGGAGTAACTATGGCTACACCTTC. It yields the protein CASSLTGSNYGYTF.

CDR3 region: CASSKDSIYGYTF. The CDR3 DNA is TGTGCCAGCAGCAAGGACAGCATCTATGGCTACACCTTC. V is TRBV5-4 and J is TRBJ1-2; tentative D call: TRBD1 (6 bases). There are 13 residues in the CDR3. The V end lost 4 bases, the J end lost 4 bases, and 11 bases lay between the germline ends. Germline V gene lookup returns CDR1 SGHNT and CDR2 YYREEE (reference sequence).